There are many counts of the clone carrying this TCR beta chain. Its antigen remains unknown. These data originate in a study of T cells in Graves' hyperthyroidism and ophthalmopathy. RNA transcripts served as the template for amplifying TCR beta CDR3 regions. The HTBI primer set served for first-round RT-PCR of the TCR CDR3. TCRdb independently ran MiXCR on the multiplex PCR reads; one entry per CDR3 protein. The sample lists 500,000 to 700,000 distinct CDR3 sequences, about a sixth occurring once. Study-level points and caveats: In validation, the model predicted ophthalmopathy. These predictions came a median approximately six months before onset. Separating ophthalmopathy from stable hyperthyroidism was achieved by a 13 V-J model.

The CDR3 runs 13 residues. Germline V CDR1 and CDR2: DFQATT, SNEGSKA (reference sequence). J lost 5 bases, V lost 4 bases, and 8 bases had no gene match. Reasons for excluding patients were uncontrolled infection, other autoimmune disease, pregnancy or lactation. The chain couples TRBV20-1 to TRBJ2-7; TRBD2 aligns across 7 bases. The receptor was isolated from a woman between 18 and 29 years old with Graves' hyperthyroidism. Sequencing was done on a sample of blood. As DNA, the CDR3 is TGCAGTGCTACTTGGCGGGAGATCGACGAGCAGTACTTC. Protein product: CSATWREIDEQYF.